Reported below is one T cell receptor beta chain. Its specific antigen is unknown. Base qualities are not provided; no much larger clone lies one nucleotide away. The treatment or condition label on this specimen signifies: randomized to nivolumab then ipilimumab (arm A) or the reverse (arm B). None of the patients in the trial had previously been given DNA-damaging chemotherapy. A FACS Aria II flow cytometer was used to sort live CD3+CD8+ cells that were negative for CD19 and CD56 from thawed PBMCs. Samples were obtained from patients with melanoma enrolled in CheckMate 064, a randomized, open-label phase II trial of sequential checkpoint blockade. Peripheral blood mononuclear cells were collected by leukapheresis, purified using Ficoll-Paque, and frozen in human serum containing around 9.8% DMSO. Right after sorting, the blood CD3+CD8+ cells were verified to be >98% pure, and DNA extraction followed.

This sample was included in a study of sequential checkpoint blockade in melanoma (dated by TCRdb to about 2019). The study in broad terms: In a 1:1 randomization, patients received either first-line nivolumab then ipilimumab (arm A) or ipilimumab then nivolumab (arm B). Maintenance nivolumab came after each of the two trial sequences. Summary of the overall study and its limitations: The response-prediction model combining TCR metrics and mutation burden needs validation in larger, independent patient cohorts.

The CDR3 spans 13 residues, from the cysteine through the phenylalanine. Only the CDR3 part of the read is kept: 39 bases, read in frame from the first base. Reading the germline V gene gives CDR1 SNHLY and CDR2 FYNNEI. Trimming leaves V shorter by 8 bases and J shorter by 1 base, with the junction holding 4 bases beyond the gene matches. TCRbeta CDR3 regions were immunosequenced from genomic DNA with the immunoSEQ Assay. Before high-throughput sequencing, the genomic DNA was amplified using bias-controlled multiplex PCR. Regarding the original processing steps: To quantify the absolute abundance of each unique TCRbeta CDR3 region, the sequences were collapsed and filtered. Clonality, defined as 1 minus Pielou's evenness, was calculated using only productive rearrangements. A previously published method was used to identify clones with significantly greater frequencies in on-treatment samples than in baseline samples. TCRdb's version of the immuneACCESS table is confined to in-frame rearrangements and falls short of the full clone set. An unresolved V gene accounts for under half of the shortfall where checked; the remainder is of unknown origin. V, J and clone size derive from that table, while D and trimming were established from the DNA sequence. This sample lists 11,000 to 15,000 clones; about 78% were detected once. The ten largest account for roughly 34% of the sample.

The sequence was collected from a human donor with melanoma. Recombination linked TRBV2 to TRBJ1-1, and TRBD1 aligns with 7 junction nucleotides. The material was CD8+ T cells sorted from blood (inferred from file names), obtained from a patient given nivolumab and ipilimumab in sequence. The nucleotide sequence reads as follows: TGTGCCAGCCTGACAGGGCCGAACACTGAAGCTTTCTTT. Translation gives CASLTGPNTEAFF.